This T cell receptor (beta chain) came from a study of T cells in Graves' hyperthyroidism and ophthalmopathy (dated by TCRdb to the late 2010s). Regarding the complete study: Peripheral blood was collected at initial diagnosis, before any treatment. To identify distinguishing TCR V-J signatures, a discovery cohort of about 95 patients was used, comprising 40 to 45 with Graves' ophthalmopathy and 57 with stable Graves' hyperthyroidism. Whether ophthalmopathy could be predicted prospectively was tested in an independent validation cohort made up of 18 to 20 hyperthyroidism patients plus 17 patients who later progressed to ophthalmopathy. The 85 to 100 discovery patients were divided at random into training and test sets in a 7:3 ratio. In six Graves' hyperthyroidism patients, the study also compared T-cell repertoires from thyroid tissue with T-cell repertoires from blood. Following sampling, methimazole starting at 30 mg daily was given to hyperthyroidism patients, and high-dose intravenous methylprednisolone was given to ophthalmopathy patients. TCR Vbeta CDR3 sequencing of 120 to 150 peripheral blood samples (43 ophthalmopathy, 75 hyperthyroidism and some 17 progressor patients) is reported in the paper.

The TCR beta CDR3 regions were amplified from the RNA transcripts. For the first round of RT-PCR on the TCR CDR3, the HTBI primer set was used together with the Qiagen OneStep RT-PCR kit. Libraries were constructed in a second round of multiplex PCR, after which size selection and purification were carried out. Paired-end sequencing of the libraries was performed with 100 bp reads on an Illumina HiSeq2000. As for the original processing: SOAPnuke was used to process the raw data, throwing out any read that contained adapters or uncalled bases, had a mean Phred below 15, or lacked an exact constant-primer or identifier match. COPE v1.2.5 was used to merge the high-quality paired reads, and each unique nucleotide sequence was defined as a clonotype. Clonotypes were aligned to IMGT TRBV, TRBD and TRBJ reference segments using MiTCR v1.1. Analysis was restricted to V-J combinations with a frequency above 0.0001, which covered 99% to 99.2% of repertoires. A TCS score was defined as the ratio between F50 (clonal expansion) and ExV (chaos), using BLOSUM62-based TCRdist between CDR3 peptides within each V-J. Welch's t-statistics and random forest reduced around 510 V-J features to 10 to 15, which were used in a naive Bayes classifier (R e1071). TCRdb cleaned the public reads at Q25 with fastp, built clones with MiXCR and kept in-frame beta chains. Each CDR3 protein gets just one entry, which takes the most common genes and DNA from the rows behind it. TCRdb, not the original authors, processed these V and J calls. This sample lists about 400,000 distinct CDR3 sequences; around a sixth were detected once. Of the sample, roughly 13% falls within the top ten clones.

Graves' hyperthyroidism was defined as stable when no progression to ophthalmopathy occurred over 18 months of follow-up. Hyperthyroidism patients were aged 18 to 65 years and newly diagnosed, with disease duration of less than 2 months. Exclusion was applied to patients with uncontrolled infections, other autoimmune diseases, pregnancy or lactation. Diagnoses were based on clinical symptoms, serum thyroxine and TRAb, thyroid ultrasound and orbital computed tomography. Ficoll-Paque density gradient centrifugation was used to isolate PBMCs from around 10 ml of fresh peripheral blood. Trizol reagent was used to extract total RNA, and RNA quality was then checked on an Agilent 2100 Bioanalyzer. General study outcomes and caveats: A model built on a 13 V-J signature distinguished ophthalmopathy from stable hyperthyroidism, reaching approximately 89% sensitivity and under 84% specificity in cross-validation and 80%/75% in testing. Sample size was not statistically predetermined, and blinding of investigators to group allocation was not performed. Most expanded thyroid clonotypes (frequency above 0.001) were also detected in blood, suggesting blood repertoires may reflect thyroid immune responses. In validation, the model predicted progression to ophthalmopathy with approximately 71% sensitivity and 72% to 85% specificity, a median of about 6.7 months before onset.

Trimming accounts for 6 bases at V and 3 bases at J, while the number of junction bases matched to no gene is 10. Counted from cysteine to phenylalanine, this CDR3 has 15 amino acids. The entry retains the CDR3 DNA only, 45 bases that are in frame from base 1. The germline V gene (reference sequence) sets CDR1 to MNHEY and CDR2 to SMNVEV. This clonotype was detected ten times or more. Its specific antigen is unknown. Base qualities are not at hand, and no much larger clone is one base apart. The TCR sequence derives from a woman aged 18-30 years with Graves' hyperthyroidism. This chain is built from TRBV27 and TRBJ2-7; a stretch of 8 junction bases matches TRBD1. Sequences were obtained from blood. The CDR3 region has the sequence CASRGTGAKVYEQYF. DNA sequence: TGTGCCAGCAGAGGGACAGGAGCCAAGGTCTACGAGCAGTACTTC.